Following are 20 T cell receptor beta chains from one sample sequenced in a study of monozygotic twins with inflammatory bowel disease. TCRdb reprocessed the 5' RACE reads and keeps a single row for each CDR3 protein, giving no DNA. This table lists a few hundred thousand distinct CDR3 sequences. Sequencing was performed on blood. These receptors all stem from a human donor with ulcerative colitis or Crohn's disease, or a healthy co-twin of an affected twin (not recorded which).

J is TRBJ2-7 and V is TRBV18; the TCRdb D gene call, TRBD1, has no DNA to confirm it. The CDR3 has 15 residues. The V gene's germline CDR1 is KGHSH and CDR2 LQKENI. CDR3 sequence reads: CASSPGQGAHYEQYF.

The chain has TRBV3-1 and TRBJ2-7; TCRdb designates TRBD2, a call that cannot be tested without DNA. Per germline, CDR1 LGHDT and CDR2 YNNKEL (reference sequence). CDR3 length: 15 amino acids. This CDR3 is CASRHVAGAPSEQYF.

The chain has TRBV20-1 and TRBJ1-6. CDR1 and CDR2 (germline): DFQATT, SNEGSKA (reference sequence). There are 13 residues in the CDR3. The CDR3 reads CSASKGYNSPLHF.

V gene TRBV5-1 combines with J gene TRBJ2-2. Germline-derived CDR1 and CDR2 are SGHRS and YFSETQ. The CDR3 runs to 14 residues. The CDR3 is CASSLEATTGELFF.

V is TRBV20-1 and J is TRBJ2-2; as DNA is missing, the TRBD1 call by TCRdb cannot be tested. Germline V gene data show CDR1 as DFQATT and CDR2 as SNEGSKA (reference sequence). The CDR3 contains 16 residues. This chain's CDR3 is CSARVAGTANTGELFF.

The J gene is TRBJ2-5, the V gene TRBV10-3; TCRdb reports TRBD2, a call that lacks DNA to check it against. Germline assignment: CDR1 ENHRY and CDR2 SYGVKD. This CDR3 has 14 residues. The CDR3 region is CAISKTSGEETQYF.

The chain combines TRBV20-1 with TRBJ2-7; the TCRdb call, TRBD2, lacks DNA for checking. In germline, CDR1 is DFQATT, CDR2 SNEGSKA (reference sequence). CDR3 length: 14 amino acids. CDR3 protein: CSASASGATYEQYF.

The chain has TRBV7-3 and TRBJ2-7; TCRdb lists TRBD1, though no DNA is available to test this call. This CDR3 is 13 amino acids long. Germline CDR1 SGHTA, CDR2 FQGTGA. This CDR3 is CASSLRRGDEQYF. The full variable domain, completed using reference TRBV7-3 and TRBJ2-7, is GAGVSQTPSNKVTEKGKYVELRCDPISGHTALYWYRQSLGQGPEFLIYFQGTGAADDSGLPNDRFFAVRPEGSVSTLKIQRTERGDSAVYLCASSLRRGDEQYFGPGTRLTVT.

The chain links TRBV5-1 to TRBJ1-2. This CDR3 is built from 15 residues. The germline V gene encodes CDR1 SGHRS and CDR2 YFSETQ. CDR3 residues: CASSLDGGGFGGYTF.

The rearrangement links TRBV29-1 to TRBJ2-2; there is no DNA to check the TCRdb D call of TRBD1. CDR3 length: 15 amino acids. CDR1 and CDR2 (germline): SQVTM, ANQGSEA. CDR3 in amino acids: CSVEGPQGTTGELFF.

The gene calls are TRBV7-2 and TRBJ2-7. CDR3 length equals 15 residues. Germline assignment: CDR1 SGHTA and CDR2 FQGNSA. The CDR3 region is CASSLGWGYSYEQYF.

The gene calls are TRBV6-1 and TRBJ2-3; without DNA, the TCRdb call of TRBD2 cannot be checked. Germline CDR1 reads MNHNS; CDR2 reads SASEGT. The CDR3 has 15 residues. The CDR3 loop reads CASSLSGGKTDTQYF.

This chain joins TRBV7-8 and TRBJ1-6. CDR1 SGHVS and CDR2 FQNEAQ come from the germline V gene. The CDR3 is 13 amino acids. The CDR3: CASSLEKYSPLHF.

The V and J genes are TRBV7-8 and TRBJ1-3. Germline CDR1 SGHVS, CDR2 FQNEAQ. The CDR3 loop spans 15 amino acids. This CDR3 reads CASSLRDSSGNTIYF.

The chain recombines TRBV12-3 or TRBV12-4 with TRBJ1-4. The CDR3 runs to 12 residues. This CDR3 is CASSLWEEKLFF.

V and J are TRBV18 and TRBJ2-3. CDR3 length: 11 amino acids. CDR1 KGHSH and CDR2 LQKENI come from the germline V gene. The CDR3 loop is CASSPGRTQYF.

The CDR3 protein is CASRPPGHVHF. J is TRBJ1-6 and V is TRBV6-2 or TRBV6-3; lacking DNA, the TRBD1 call made by TCRdb goes unchecked. The CDR3 spans 11 residues. Germline CDR1 MNHEY, CDR2 SVGEGT.

The genes are TRBV5-1 and TRBJ1-2. The CDR3 is 13 amino acids. The V gene's germline CDR1 is SGHRS and CDR2 YFSETQ. Here the CDR3 reads CASSSSFNYGYTF.

The chain combines TRBV4-1 with TRBJ1-5; TCRdb's D gene call, TRBD1, goes unchecked for lack of DNA. CDR3 size: 15 residues. Germline CDR1 MGHRA, CDR2 YSYEKL. CDR3: CASSLQDTRNQPQHF.

The chain carries TRBV20-1 and TRBJ2-3; TCRdb outputs TRBD1, but without DNA this stays unchecked. The CDR3 sequence is 15 residues long. Germline assignment: CDR1 DFQATT and CDR2 SNEGSKA (reference sequence). The CDR3 spells CSARDAQGSTDTQYF.